This is a list of T cell receptor beta chains from one sample in a study of T-cell reconstitution after alpha-beta-depleted transplantation in children. TCRdb itself ran the PCR reads through MiXCR, one entry per CDR3 protein. This table holds about 22,000 distinct CDR3 sequences, about a tenth found once. Source: PBMCs from the stem cell graft donor, taken from the stem cell graft. These receptors came from a human donor who donated a stem cell graft to a child with chronic granulomatous disease. Both conserved end residues are part of each CDR3. The D gene is left open where the match is weak. Clone size is stated in some rows and not others, as once, few, many or a class when expanded.

D gene: .; clone size: many; J gene: TRBJ2-5; V gene: TRBV20-1; CDR3 protein: CSTRGASQETQYF; CDR3 DNA: TGCAGTACTAGGGGGGCTTCCCAAGAGACCCAGTACTTC
D gene: TRBD2; clone size: many; J gene: TRBJ2-3; V gene: TRBV10-3; CDR3 protein: CAISTGTSGADTQYF; CDR3 DNA: TGTGCCATCAGCACCGGGACTAGCGGGGCCGATACGCAGTATTTT
D gene: .; clone size: .; J gene: TRBJ1-1; V gene: TRBV7-2; CDR3 protein: CASSPRQNTEAFF; CDR3 DNA: TGTGCCAGCAGCCCCAGACAGAATACTGAAGCTTTCTTT
D gene: TRBD1; clone size: .; J gene: TRBJ2-7; V gene: TRBV5-1; CDR3 protein: CASSLMGQVVYEQYF; CDR3 DNA: TGCGCCAGCAGCTTGATGGGACAGGTCGTCTACGAGCAGTACTTC
D gene: .; clone size: many; J gene: TRBJ1-3; V gene: TRBV12-3/TRBV12-4; CDR3 protein: CASSPLRGSGNTIYF; CDR3 DNA: TGTGCCAGCAGTCCCCTAAGGGGGTCAGGAAACACCATATATTTT
D gene: .; clone size: medium-sized; J gene: TRBJ1-2; V gene: TRBV20-1; CDR3 protein: CSALDKGRNYGYTF; CDR3 DNA: TGCAGTGCCCTGGACAAGGGGAGGAACTATGGCTACACCTTC
D gene: .; clone size: many; J gene: TRBJ2-7; V gene: TRBV7-8; CDR3 protein: CASSAPGSSYEQYF; CDR3 DNA: TGTGCCAGCAGCGCCCCAGGGAGCTCCTACGAGCAGTACTTC
D gene: TRBD1; clone size: medium-sized; J gene: TRBJ2-7; V gene: TRBV20-1; CDR3 protein: CSARDSGTGAYEQYF; CDR3 DNA: TGCAGTGCTAGAGATAGCGGGACAGGGGCCTACGAGCAGTACTTC
D gene: .; clone size: many; J gene: TRBJ2-3; V gene: TRBV12-3/TRBV12-4; CDR3 protein: CASVSSSPDTQYF; CDR3 DNA: TGTGCCAGCGTCTCCTCCTCTCCAGATACGCAGTATTTT
D gene: .; clone size: many; J gene: TRBJ1-4; V gene: TRBV29-1; CDR3 protein: CSVEKGPRGLFF; CDR3 DNA: TGCAGCGTTGAAAAAGGACCTCGTGGACTGTTTTTT
D gene: TRBD1; clone size: many; J gene: TRBJ1-1; V gene: TRBV5-1; CDR3 protein: CASSLEGGQIGGTEAFF; CDR3 DNA: TGCGCCAGCAGCTTGGAAGGGGGCCAGATCGGGGGCACTGAAGCTTTCTTT
D gene: TRBD2; clone size: few; J gene: TRBJ2-1; V gene: TRBV28; CDR3 protein: CASSRLAYEQFF; CDR3 DNA: TGTGCCAGCAGTAGACTAGCGTATGAGCAGTTCTTC
D gene: .; clone size: medium-sized; J gene: TRBJ1-1; V gene: TRBV7-9; CDR3 protein: CASSHETGATEAFF; CDR3 DNA: TGTGCCAGCAGTCACGAGACTGGGGCGACTGAAGCTTTCTTT
D gene: TRBD2; clone size: many; J gene: TRBJ2-2; V gene: TRBV5-1; CDR3 protein: CASSRAGQNTGELFF; CDR3 DNA: TGCGCCAGCAGCAGAGCGGGGCAGAACACCGGGGAGCTGTTTTTT
D gene: .; clone size: many; J gene: TRBJ2-7; V gene: TRBV4-1; CDR3 protein: CASSQEAPGTAGFGYEQYF; CDR3 DNA: TGCGCCAGCAGCCAAGAGGCTCCAGGGACCGCCGGGTTTGGCTACGAGCAGTACTTC
D gene: .; clone size: once; J gene: TRBJ2-7; V gene: TRBV10-3; CDR3 protein: CACPGARDSYEQYF; CDR3 DNA: TGTGCCTGCCCTGGGGCCCGGGACTCCTACGAGCAGTACTTC
D gene: TRBD1; clone size: many; J gene: TRBJ2-1; V gene: TRBV4-2; CDR3 protein: CASSQERDSLSYNEQFF; CDR3 DNA: TGTGCCAGCAGCCAAGAAAGGGACAGCCTATCCTACAATGAGCAGTTCTTC
D gene: TRBD2; clone size: many; J gene: TRBJ2-1; V gene: TRBV15; CDR3 protein: CATVSSGRTVSNEQFF; CDR3 DNA: TGTGCCACCGTATCTAGCGGCAGGACCGTGTCGAATGAGCAGTTCTTC